Shown below are 5 T cell receptor beta chains from a single sample sequenced in a study of blood T cell repertoires in COVID-19. TCRdb's copy holds only in-frame clones and misses some; the assay was immunoSEQ multiplex PCR. Of about 230,000 clones listed, around four fifths are singletons. Specimen: peripheral blood. The receptors here all came from a woman between 70 and 85 years old with active or convalescent COVID-19.

Here the CDR3 reads CASSLGWSVTETQYF. The CDR3 DNA reads as TGCGCCAGCAGCTTGGGGTGGAGCGTTACAGAGACCCAGTACTTC. V and J are TRBV5-1 and TRBJ2-5; D gene ambiguous. Germline lookup yields CDR1 SGHRS and CDR2 YFSETQ. The CDR3 totals 15 residues. The V end lost 0 bases, the J end lost 4 bases, and 13 bases lay between the germline ends.

The J gene is TRBJ1-5, the V gene TRBV27; no clear D. Germline-derived CDR1 and CDR2 are MNHEY and SMNVEV (reference sequence). The CDR3 is 13 residues long. Trimming took 6 bases from V and 0 from J, leaving 6 bases between them. CDR3 coding DNA: TGTGCCAGCAGACCTAATAGCAATCAGCCCCAGCATTTT. As protein: CASRPNSNQPQHF.

The chain combines TRBV27 with TRBJ2-7; possible D gene TRBD2, 5 bases. Between the trimmed V and J ends, which lost 5 bases and 7 bases, there was a span of 21 bases. The CDR3 runs to 15 residues. CDR1 and CDR2 (germline): MNHEY, SMNVEV (reference sequence). The CDR3 here is CASSRFKQDPGEQYF. In nucleotides, the CDR3 is TGTGCCAGCAGTCGGTTCAAGCAGGATCCGGGGGAGCAGTACTTC.

The chain combines TRBV7-2 with TRBJ2-6; no clear D. Germline values: CDR1 SGHTA, CDR2 FQGNSA. There are 15 residues in the CDR3. Trimming removed 3 bases from V and 4 bases from J, with 10 bases in between. The CDR3 loop is CASSFYRSGANVLTF. CDR3 DNA: TGTGCCAGCAGCTTTTACAGATCCGGGGCCAACGTCCTGACTTTC.

The chain links TRBV5-1 to TRBJ1-4, with TRBD1 as a possible D gene (5 bases). Germline V CDR1 and CDR2: SGHRS, YFSETQ. V gave up 4 bases and J gave up 7 bases, with 14 bases separating them. The CDR3 totals 14 residues. DNA of the CDR3: TGCGCCAGCAGCGATGGGGGGTTCGGTGAAAAACTGTTTTTT. Translation gives CASSDGGFGEKLFF.